Shown below are 21 T cell receptor beta chains from a single sample sequenced in a study of prognosis after radiotherapy for stage I lung cancer. Genomic DNA was subjected to two-round multiplex PCR for amplification of TCR beta CDR3. Primers were specific to each TRBV and TRBJ gene in first-round PCR. MiXCR was run by TCRdb on the multiplex PCR reads, yielding one entry per CDR3 protein. The table lists roughly 25,000 distinct CDR3 sequences, around 36% of them singletons. The input for sequencing was PBMCs, taken before or after stereotactic body radiation therapy (not recorded which). Receptors were obtained from a donor over 45 with non-small cell lung cancer.

V gene TRBV28 combines with J gene TRBJ2-1; no firm D call. With 2 bases removed from V and 3 bases from J, the gap between germline ends came to 8 bases. Germline-derived CDR1 and CDR2 are MDHEN and SYDVKM. The CDR3 totals 14 residues. CDR3 nucleotide sequence: TGTGCCAGCAGTTTAGGCGTCGTCTACAATGAGCAGTTCTTC. Protein sequence: CASSLGVVYNEQFF.

In this sample, this clonotype turned up many times. CDR3 protein: CASSAPSGVEQYF. The CDR3 DNA is TGTGCCAGCAGTGCGCCGTCAGGAGTCGAGCAGTACTTC. The V and J genes are TRBV6-1 and TRBJ2-7; D is undetermined. Trimming shortened V by 4 bases and J by 6 bases, and 13 bases separated the two germline ends. The CDR3 spans 13 residues. CDR1 MNHNS and CDR2 SASEGT come from the germline V gene.

This clonotype was detected many times. Here the CDR3 DNA reads TGTGCCAGCAGTTTTATCCAGGGAGGACAGCCCCAGCATTTT. Its protein product is CASSFIQGGQPQHF. This sequence joins TRBV12-3 or TRBV12-4 and TRBJ1-5, with D possibly being TRBD1 (5 bases). V was clipped by 3 bases and J by 7 bases, with 13 bases between them. The CDR3 runs 14 residues.

The rearrangement uses TRBV28 and TRBJ2-5; D perhaps matches TRBD2 (6 bases). The ends were cut back, 5 bases at V and 5 bases at J, with 21 bases in the middle. The length of the CDR3 is 16 residues. Per the germline V gene, CDR1 is MDHEN and CDR2 is SYDVKM. CDR3 loop: CASSGRRDGRRETQYF. The CDR3, as DNA: TGTGCCAGCAGTGGTAGGCGGGATGGCCGGAGGGAGACCCAGTACTTC.

Concerning this clonotype itself: Possible read error: a much larger clone is one base away. The J gene is TRBJ2-1, the V gene TRBV7-9; 10 bases are a match to TRBD2. The CDR3 is 15 residues long. Germline V gives CDR1 SEHNR, CDR2 FQNEAQ (reference sequence). The J segment lost 4 bases and the V segment lost 5 bases, leaving 5 bases of the junction unmatched. The CDR3 DNA follows: TGTGCCAGCAGCACGCTAGCGGGAGAGTACAATGAGCAGTTCTTC. Its translation: CASSTLAGEYNEQFF.

This clonotype came up many times. The rearrangement links TRBV20-1 to TRBJ2-1, with 10 bases fitting TRBD2. The CDR3 is made up of 16 amino acids. Germline CDR1 is DFQATT and CDR2 is SNEGSKA (reference sequence). Trimming cost V 1 base and J 4 bases; bases outside gene matches: 7. CDR3 amino acids: CSARGTSGQVYNEQFF. In DNA, the CDR3 is TGCAGTGCTAGAGGGACTAGCGGCCAAGTATACAATGAGCAGTTCTTC.

This clonotype has a count of ten or more. The chain has TRBV2 and TRBJ2-6, with D perhaps assigned TRBD1 or TRBD2 (6 bases each). The CDR3 is made up of 17 amino acids. V gave up 5 bases and J gave up 0 bases, with 14 bases separating them. Germline loops: CDR1 SNHLY, CDR2 FYNNEI. CDR3 protein: CASSRGEGYSGANVLTF. In DNA, the CDR3 is TGTGCCAGCAGTAGGGGGGAAGGGTACTCTGGGGCCAACGTCCTGACTTTC.

As concerns this clonotype: This may stem from a read error, because a much larger clone lies one nucleotide away. V gene TRBV24-1 combines with J gene TRBJ1-4; D uncertain. V was pared by 4 bases and J by 8 bases, with 13 bases between. CDR1 KGHDR and CDR2 SFDVKD come from the germline V gene. The CDR3 is 14 residues long. The CDR3 loop is CATSEAWEEEKLFF. CDR3 nucleotide sequence: TGTGCCACCAGTGAAGCATGGGAAGAGGAAAAACTGTTTTTT.

As to this clonotype: This may be a read error: a much more frequent sequence differs by one nucleotide. The CDR3 DNA follows: TGTGCCAGCATCGCCACCTCTAGCGGGGGGTTCTACGAGCAGTACTTC. Protein: CASIATSSGGFYEQYF. V and J are TRBV7-2 and TRBJ2-7; 11 bases are a match to TRBD2. There are 16 residues in the CDR3. From germline, CDR1 is SGHTA and CDR2 FQGNSA. V dropped 7 bases and J dropped 3; count of bases not matched to a gene: 11.

V gene TRBV28 combines with J gene TRBJ1-6, with D hard to call. Germline CDR1 and CDR2: MDHEN and SYDVKM. V lost 4 bases and J 11 bases, leaving 18 bases between the germline ends. CDR3 length: 15 residues. The DNA of the CDR3 is TGTGCCAGCAGTTCTGACGGGAGGAGGAATACACCCCTCCACTTT. Encoded protein: CASSSDGRRNTPLHF.

This clonotype was counted ten times or more. The V call is TRBV5-6, the J call TRBJ2-7; D is unresolved. Between the trimmed V and J ends, which lost 0 bases and 5 bases, there was a span of 12 bases. Germline values: CDR1 SGHDT, CDR2 YYEEEE. The CDR3 consists of 14 residues. The CDR3 bases are TGTGCCAGCAGCTTGGACAGCTTGCTGGACGAGCAGTACTTC. Its translation: CASSLDSLLDEQYF.

In its sample, this clonotype was seen many times. The chain has TRBV5-1 and TRBJ2-1; TRBD2 agrees at 7 bases. Trimming at V came to 7 bases and at J to 7 bases, leaving 14 bases not matched to a gene. Germline-derived CDR1 and CDR2 are SGHRS and YFSETQ. This CDR3 region has 15 residues. Written as DNA, the CDR3 is TGCGCCAGCGCTAACACTGGGGGAGGGATTAATGAGCAGTTCTTC. It specifies CASANTGGGINEQFF. The complete variable domain, with remaining parts taken from reference TRBV5-1 and TRBJ2-1, reads KAGVTQTPRYLIKTRGQQVTLSCSPISGHRSVSWYQQTPGQGLQFLFEYFSETQRNKGNFPGRFSGRQFSNSRSEMNVSTLELGDSALYLCASANTGGGINEQFFGPGTRLTVL.

This clonotype was observed many times. This chain connects TRBV5-1 to TRBJ1-3, with D maybe TRBD1 (5 bases). This CDR3 has 16 residues. Trimming cost V 0 bases and J 7 bases, with 17 bases left between them. The germline V gene has CDR1 SGHRS and CDR2 YFSETQ. The CDR3 nucleotides read TGCGCCAGCAGCTTGGGAGGGACGGTGGCCCGGAACACCATATATTTT. Protein sequence: CASSLGGTVARNTIYF.

There are many counts of this clonotype. This chain links TRBV2 with TRBJ2-2; D is perhaps TRBD1 or TRBD2 (5 bases each). CDR1 is SNHLY, CDR2 FYNNEI, per germline. Trimming removed 6 bases at V and 6 bases at J, with 14 bases between. The CDR3 length is 14 residues. Here the CDR3 reads CASSGTPGAGELFF. CDR3 in DNA: TGTGCCAGCAGCGGGACCCCTGGCGCCGGGGAGCTGTTTTTT.

The sample holds many counts of this clonotype. The chain joins TRBV20-1 to TRBJ2-3; TRBD2 matches 10 bases. CDR3 length: 15 residues. V trimming: 5 bases; J trimming: 4 bases; junction bases outside the gene matches: 9. CDR1 and CDR2 (germline): DFQATT, SNEGSKA (reference sequence). The CDR3 coding sequence is TGCAGTGCTCAACACGGGACTAGCGTCGCAGATACGCAGTATTTT. This codes for CSAQHGTSVADTQYF.

The chain couples TRBV2 to TRBJ1-5; 7 bases agree with TRBD1. The CDR3 has 14 amino acids. V was pared by 5 bases and J by 5 bases, with 6 bases of the junction left unmatched. CDR1 is SNHLY, CDR2 FYNNEI, per germline. The CDR3 loop is CASSPQGGDQPQHF. Here the CDR3 DNA reads TGTGCCAGCAGTCCTCAGGGGGGTGATCAGCCCCAGCATTTT.

There are many counts of this clonotype. This chain uses TRBV19 with TRBJ2-1; D might be TRBD2 (6 bases). There are 14 residues in the CDR3. The germline V and J ends were trimmed by 4 bases and 6 bases, with 13 bases remaining between them. CDR1 and CDR2 (germline): LNHDA, SQIVND (reference sequence). Written as DNA, the CDR3 is TGTGCCAGTAGTAGAACGGGAGTGGGCAATGAGCAGTTCTTC. Translated, it gives CASSRTGVGNEQFF. Looking up the rest from reference TRBV19 and TRBJ2-1 gives the full variable domain: DGGITQSPKYLFRKEGQNVTLSCEQNLNHDAMYWYRQDPGQGLRLIYYSQIVNDFQKGDIAEGYSVSREKKESFPLTVTSAQKNPTAFYLCASSRTGVGNEQFFGPGTRLTVL.

For this clonotype: A read error may produce the germline difference seen at one junction end. The V and J genes are TRBV6-9 and TRBJ1-1; 8 bases map to TRBD1. Germline lookup yields CDR1 MNHGY and CDR2 SVAAGI. The CDR3 loop spans 16 amino acids. CDR3 bases: TGTGCCAGCATTTACGCGAGGACAGGGCTGAACACTGAATCTTTCTTT. As protein: CASIYARTGLNTESFF.

The chain combines TRBV6-2 or TRBV6-3 with TRBJ2-3; perhaps TRBD1 as D (5 bases). CDR3 size: 15 residues. Germline values: CDR1 MNHEY, CDR2 SVGEGT. The ends were cut back, 10 bases at V and 4 bases at J, with 21 bases in the middle. The CDR3 loop reads CANIGHHPVADTQYF. For the CDR3, the DNA is TGTGCCAACATAGGACACCACCCAGTAGCAGATACGCAGTATTTT.

This clonotype occurred many times. The chain recombines TRBV6-1 with TRBJ1-2; D not resolved. The CDR3 runs 13 residues. Germline assignment: CDR1 MNHNS and CDR2 SASEGT. The V end lost 2 bases, the J end lost 10 bases, and 14 bases lay between the germline ends. CDR3: CASSESQAMVYTF. The CDR3 nucleotides read TGTGCCAGCAGTGAAAGTCAGGCTATGGTCTACACCTTC.

This chain links TRBV28 with TRBJ2-7; D not certain. Between the trimmed V and J ends, which lost 5 bases and 3 bases, there was a span of 8 bases. This CDR3 contains 12 residues. Germline V gene sequence: CDR1 MDHEN, CDR2 SYDVKM. The CDR3 loop is CASSLGLYEQYF. In DNA form, the CDR3 reads TGTGCCAGCAGTCTGGGTCTCTACGAGCAGTACTTC.